The 26 T cell receptor beta chains presented below share a single source sample, sequenced in a study of tumor-infiltrating lymphocytes in primary liver carcinoma (dated 2017 in TCRdb). Blood RNA was extracted from unsorted whole blood with TRIzol reagent; germline DNA came from the DNeasy Blood & Tissue kit. Instrument on record: Illumina HiSeq 2500. Using a constant-region primer and ProtoScript II reverse transcriptase, TCRbeta-specific cDNA was reverse-transcribed from roughly 460 ng total RNA. Three nested multiplex PCR rounds, following a slightly modified ARM-PCR procedure, were used to build the TCRbeta libraries. Each of the first two PCR rounds ran for around 9 cycles and used multiplex TRBV1-TRBV30 forward primers together with a Cbeta reverse primer. Clones were called with MiXCR by TCRdb after fastp trimmed the public reads at Q25, and only in-frame beta chains were retained. Under each unique CDR3 protein, matching rows form one entry showing the most common genes and DNA. The sample table contains 200,000 or so distinct CDR3 sequences; only one count was recorded for roughly 61% of them. 6% to 8.5% of the sample rests with the top ten.

Sequencing used peripheral blood. These receptors were collected from a woman aged 55-70 years with primary liver carcinoma and hepatitis B virus infection.

Ten or more counts support this clonotype. The V gene is TRBV12-3 or TRBV12-4, the J gene TRBJ1-1; D gene unclear. With 3 bases removed from V and 4 bases from J, the gap between germline ends came to 9 bases. The CDR3 is 13 residues long. The CDR3 sequence: CASSLGRLTEAFF. The CDR3, as DNA: TGTGCCAGCAGTTTGGGCCGCCTCACTGAAGCTTTCTTT.

Of note for this clonotype: A junction end diverges from the germline sequence, so it may reflect a read error. The V and J genes are TRBV11-2 and TRBJ2-7; no clear D gene. From germline, CDR1 is SGHAT and CDR2 FQNNGV. The CDR3 loop spans 10 amino acids. The CDR3 here is CASSYDEQYF. The CDR3 DNA follows: TGTGCCAGTAGCTACGACGAGCAGTACTTC. The whole variable domain, filled in from reference TRBV11-2 and TRBJ2-7, reads EAGVAQSPRYKIIEKRQSVAFWCNPISGHATLYWYQQILGQGPKLLIQFQNNGVVDDSQLPKDRFSAERLKGVDSTLKIQPAKLEDSAVYLCASSYDEQYFGPGTRLTVT.

By share of the sample, this clonotype is medium-sized. The chain is built from TRBV11-1 and TRBJ2-1, with 13 positions matching TRBD2. This CDR3 contains 15 residues. V shed 6 bases, J shed 10 bases, and the junction held 9 bases outside the gene matches. Germline CDR1 is SGHAT and CDR2 is FQDESV (reference sequence). CDR3 protein: CASSQGLAGTAEQFF. The CDR3 DNA sequence: TGTGCCAGCAGTCAGGGACTAGCGGGAACCGCAGAGCAGTTCTTC.

This clonotype appeared a few times. The chain has TRBV28 and TRBJ2-2; D gene ambiguous. V was trimmed by 8 bases and J by 0 bases, leaving 4 bases between them. The germline CDR1 and CDR2 sequences are MDHEN and SYDVKM. The CDR3 is made up of 12 amino acids. Written as DNA, the CDR3 is TGTGCCAGCGAGACGAACACCGGGGAGCTGTTTTTT. Amino acid sequence: CASETNTGELFF.

Points on this clonotype: Since a much larger clone is just one base distant, this may be a read error. The chain carries TRBV28 and TRBJ1-1, with 9 bases identical to TRBD1. CDR1 and CDR2 (germline): MDHEN, SYDVKM. The CDR3 consists of 14 residues. CDR3 DNA sequence: TGTGTCAGCAGGCGACAGGGGGGAAGCACTGAAGCTTTCTTT. Translation gives CVSRRQGGSTEAFF. Based on the CDR3 plus reference TRBV28 and TRBJ1-1, the full variable domain is DVKVTQSSRYLVKRTGEKVFLECVQDMDHENMFWYRQDPGLGLRLIYFSYDVKMKEKGDIPEGYSVSREKKERFSLILESASTNQTSMYLCVSRRQGGSTEAFFGQGTRLTVV.

As to this clonotype: A read error is likely, as this CDR3 ends without the conserved phenylalanine or tryptophan. The chain is built from TRBV11-2 and TRBJ1-1, with D unresolved. The CDR3 sequence is 13 residues long. The germline gives CDR1 SGHAT, CDR2 FQNNGV. The CDR3 protein is CACSRLGQTEAFL. CDR3 nucleotide sequence: TGTGCCTGCAGCCGGCTAGGGCAGACTGAAGCTTTCTTA.

On this clonotype: A junction boundary mismatches the germline segment, possibly from a read error. The chain employs TRBV29-1 and TRBJ2-5; maybe TRBD2 (6 bases). Germline V lookup: CDR1 SQVTM, CDR2 ANQGSEA. This CDR3 is 17 amino acids long. CDR3 in amino acids: CSVGGSSDLGDQGTQYF. CDR3 coding DNA: TGCAGCGTTGGAGGGTCTAGCGACCTAGGGGACCAAGGGACCCAGTACTTC.

With respect to this clonotype: Given a much more abundant clone one base away, this may be a read error. This sequence joins TRBV6-2 or TRBV6-3 and TRBJ2-5, with D maybe TRBD1 (6 bases). Germline V gives CDR1 MNHEY, CDR2 SVGEGT. This CDR3 region has 13 residues. CDR3 amino acids: CTIQGRVQETQYF. The DNA of the CDR3 is TGTACCATCCAGGGGCGGGTGCAAGAGACCCAGTACTTC.

This clonotype was recorded once. In this CDR3 the conserved last residue, phenylalanine or tryptophan, is missing, so a read error is likely. The chain employs TRBV11-2 and TRBJ1-4, with 8 bases identical to TRBD1. CDR1 and CDR2 (germline): SGHAT, FQNNGV. This CDR3 region has 18 residues. V lost 5 bases to trimming and J lost 11 bases; unmatched junction nucleotides: 22. The CDR3 nucleotides read TGTGCCAGCAGCGGCAGGACAGGGAGATTAGGAGATAGTGAGAAACTGTTTCTT. Encoded protein: CASSGRTGRLGDSEKLFL.

In DNA, the CDR3 is TGCGCCAGCAGCTTGAACAGGGATGGCGATGAGCAGTTCTTC. It translates to CASSLNRDGDEQFF. The J gene is TRBJ2-1, the V gene TRBV5-1, with D possibly TRBD1 on 6 matching bases. Trimming removed 1 base from V and 8 bases from J, with 13 bases in between. The length of the CDR3 is 14 residues. CDR1 is SGHRS and CDR2 is YFSETQ in the germline V gene. Combining the CDR3 with reference TRBV5-1 and TRBJ2-1 gives the whole variable domain KAGVTQTPRYLIKTRGQQVTLSCSPISGHRSVSWYQQTPGQGLQFLFEYFSETQRNKGNFPGRFSGRQFSNSRSEMNVSTLELGDSALYLCASSLNRDGDEQFFGPGTRLTVL.

This chain joins TRBV5-1 and TRBJ2-7; 7 bases line up with TRBD2. The CDR3 sequence is 14 residues long. The V segment lost 5 bases and the J segment 1 base; nucleotides outside the gene matches: 6. Germline V gene lookup returns CDR1 SGHRS and CDR2 YFSETQ. CDR3 nucleotides: TGCGCCAGCAGTACCGGGACTACGTCCTACGAGCAGTACTTC. Translated: CASSTGTTSYEQYF. Combining the CDR3 with reference TRBV5-1 and TRBJ2-7 gives the whole variable domain KAGVTQTPRYLIKTRGQQVTLSCSPISGHRSVSWYQQTPGQGLQFLFEYFSETQRNKGNFPGRFSGRQFSNSRSEMNVSTLELGDSALYLCASSTGTTSYEQYFGPGTRLTVT.

On this clonotype itself: A read error may produce the germline difference seen at one junction end. J is TRBJ1-2 and V is TRBV30; D possibly corresponds to TRBD1 (6 bases). CDR1 GTSNPN and CDR2 SVGIG come from the germline V gene (reference sequence). The CDR3 consists of 14 residues. CDR3 bases: TGTACCTGGAGTGTGGGGACAAGTGGGGATGGCTACACCTTC. Its translation is CTWSVGTSGDGYTF.

This chain links TRBV6-5 with TRBJ2-7; TRBD1 aligns across 9 bases. Trimming cost V 5 bases and J 6 bases; bases outside gene matches: 8. This CDR3 comprises 14 residues. Germline assignment: CDR1 MNHEY and CDR2 SVGAGI. This CDR3 is CASSAGTGQTEQYF. CDR3 DNA sequence: TGTGCCAGCAGTGCCGGGACAGGGCAAACCGAGCAGTACTTC.

A remark on this clonotype: Being one base from a much bigger clone, this may be a read error. This chain links TRBV12-3 or TRBV12-4 with TRBJ1-2, with TRBD1 matching over 8 bases. This CDR3 is built from 14 residues. Trimming at V came to 6 bases and at J to 10 bases, leaving 13 bases not matched to a gene. The CDR3, as DNA: TGTGCCAGCAGCCCCCCCGACAGGGGTAGTGACTACACCTTC. Protein product: CASSPPDRGSDYTF.

The gene calls are TRBV5-1 and TRBJ1-1, with D uncertain. The CDR3 consists of 13 residues. Germline V gene data show CDR1 as SGHRS and CDR2 as YFSETQ. The V gene lost 5 bases and the J gene lost 1 base, with 9 bases spanning the gap. CDR3 loop: CASSSGSNTEAFF. The CDR3 DNA reads as TGCGCCAGCAGTTCGGGGTCGAACACTGAAGCTTTCTTT.

This clonotype was seen only once. A read error may be the cause here, since a much bigger clone is one base away. This sequence joins TRBV5-4 and TRBJ1-2; D is undetermined. The germline V and J ends were trimmed by 2 bases and 4 bases, with 12 bases remaining between them. The CDR3 spans 14 residues. In germline, CDR1 is SGHNT, CDR2 YYREEE (reference sequence). CDR3 residues: CASSFRATVYGYTF. CDR3 nucleotide sequence: TGTGCCAGCAGCTTTCGCGCGACTGTCTATGGCTACACCTTC.

This clonotype came up a few times. The junction departs from germline at one end; a sequencing error may be responsible. The chain has TRBV7-9 and TRBJ1-2; D remains unclear. The CDR3 is made up of 16 amino acids. Germline loops: CDR1 SEHNR, CDR2 FQNEAQ (reference sequence). CDR3 coding DNA: TGTGCCAGCAGCGTCTCCGGACGGACTTCAAGCTATAGCTACACCTTC. It translates to CASSVSGRTSSYSYTF.

This clonotype came up many times. This rearrangement joins TRBV6-5 to TRBJ1-1; D may be TRBD1 (6 bases). Trimming pared 3 bases from V and 4 bases from J, leaving 12 bases between. The germline gives CDR1 MNHEY, CDR2 SVGAGI. CDR3 length: 14 residues. The CDR3 loop is CASSYDRRPTEAFF. For the CDR3, the DNA is TGTGCCAGCAGTTATGACAGGAGGCCCACTGAAGCTTTCTTT.

This clonotype has a count of ten or more. The chain recombines TRBV12-3 or TRBV12-4 with TRBJ2-2; D possibly corresponds to TRBD1 (5 bases). The V end lost 3 bases, the J end lost 3 bases, and 8 bases lay between the germline ends. This CDR3 spans 14 amino acids. The CDR3 bases are TGTGCCAGCAGTTTGGGGCAGTACACCGGGGAGCTGTTTTTT. Its protein product is CASSLGQYTGELFF.

V gene TRBV4-1 combines with J gene TRBJ2-3; TRBD1 is a possible D gene (6 bases). The CDR3 covers 16 residues. Looked up from germline, CDR1 is MGHRA and CDR2 is YSYEKL. V was clipped by 3 bases and J by 2 bases, with 15 bases between them. The CDR3 loop is CASSHGQIWDTDTQYF. CDR3 nucleotide sequence: TGCGCCAGCAGCCATGGACAGATCTGGGACACAGATACGCAGTATTTT.

With regard to this clonotype: Mismatch with germline at one junction end may stem from a read error. The chain couples TRBV11-2 to TRBJ2-7; D perhaps matches TRBD1 (6 bases). Germline V gives CDR1 SGHAT, CDR2 FQNNGV. The CDR3 is 13 residues long. CDR3 bases: TGCGCCAGCAGCTATTGGGACAAGTACGAGCAGTACTTC. Translation: CASSYWDKYEQYF.

The chain recombines TRBV3-1 with TRBJ1-1; D not certain. Germline V CDR1 and CDR2: LGHDT, YNNKEL (reference sequence). The CDR3 has 12 residues. V was cut by 2 bases and J by 3 bases, with 4 bases left in between. CDR3 amino acids: CASSQRYTEAFF. CDR3 nucleotide sequence: TGTGCCAGCAGCCAACGGTACACTGAAGCTTTCTTT.

This clonotype was seen only once. An end of the junction differs from the germline gene, which may be a read error. This sequence joins TRBV11-2 and TRBJ2-2; D possibly corresponds to TRBD2 (5 bases). CDR3 length equals 16 residues. Germline V gene lookup returns CDR1 SGHAT and CDR2 FQNNGV. The CDR3 protein is CASSLLRGSNTGELFF. The DNA for the CDR3 is TGCGCCAGCAGCTTATTACGGGGATCGAACACCGGGGAGCTGTTTTTT.

This sequence joins TRBV12-3 or TRBV12-4 and TRBJ1-2; D gene uncertain. CDR3 length equals 16 residues. Deletions cut 1 base from V and 8 bases from J, with 20 bases between. This CDR3 is CASSLEAAQWFEGYTF. The CDR3 DNA reads TGTGCCAGCAGTTTAGAGGCAGCTCAGTGGTTTGAAGGCTACACCTTC.

The V gene is TRBV11-2, the J gene TRBJ1-2; tentative D call: TRBD1 (5 bases). The germline V and J ends were trimmed by 2 bases and 4 bases, with 14 bases remaining between them. The CDR3 covers 15 residues. Germline values: CDR1 SGHAT, CDR2 FQNNGV. CDR3 region: CASSLSGAEPYGYTF. The CDR3 nucleotides read TGTGCCAGCAGCTTATCTGGGGCCGAACCCTATGGCTACACCTTC.

Details on this clonotype: A much larger clone is a single base away; this may be a read error. CDR3 DNA: TGTGCCAGCAGCTTAGCCGCAGGGAGGGCTGAAGCTTTCTTT. Translated, it gives CASSLAAGRAEAFF. This chain uses TRBV5-5 with TRBJ1-1; D may be TRBD1 (5 bases). The germline gives CDR1 SGHKS, CDR2 YYEKEE (reference sequence). The V end lost 2 bases, the J end lost 6 bases, and 14 bases lay between the germline ends. The CDR3 totals 14 residues. The full variable domain, rest sourced from reference TRBV5-5 and TRBJ1-1, is DAGVTQSPTHLIKTRGQQVTLRCSPISGHKSVSWYQQVLGQGPQFIFQYYEKEERGRGNFPDRFSARQFPNYSSELNVNALLLGDSALYLCASSLAAGRAEAFFGQGTRLTVV.